These T cell receptor beta chains were read from a single sample in a study of neurological immune-mediated disorders. MiXCR, applied by TCRdb to the 5' RACE reads, yields one record per CDR3 protein. The data show about 60,000 distinct CDR3 sequences, about 10% seen once. The material sequenced was PBMCs. These receptor sequences come from a male donor with HTLV-1-associated myelopathy (HAM/TSP). The CDR3 runs from the conserved cysteine through the conserved F or W. Each record gives: CDR3 DNA, CDR3 protein, D gene, V gene, clone size, J gene. The D gene is left open where the match is weak. Clone size is stated in some rows and not others, as once, few, many or a class when expanded.

cdr3_nt: TGTGCCAGCAGCTTAGGGGGGGGGTCTAGCGGGGCAGGAGAGCAGTTCTTC; cdr3_aa: CASSLGGGSSGAGEQFF; d_call: TRBD2; v_call: TRBV7-2; clone_size: .; j_call: TRBJ2-1
cdr3_nt: TGCGCCAGCAGCTTGGGCAGCGGGGGCTCGTTAGAGCAGTACTTC; cdr3_aa: CASSLGSGGSLEQYF; d_call: TRBD2; v_call: TRBV5-1; clone_size: many; j_call: TRBJ2-7
cdr3_nt: TGTGCCAGCAGTTACTCCCTAGCGGGGGGGTACAATGAGCAGTTCTTC; cdr3_aa: CASSYSLAGGYNEQFF; d_call: TRBD2; v_call: TRBV6-6; clone_size: many; j_call: TRBJ2-1
cdr3_nt: TGTGCCAGCAGTTACAACAGGGAAGCGGACGGGGAGCTGTTTTTT; cdr3_aa: CASSYNREADGELFF; d_call: .; v_call: TRBV6-2/TRBV6-3; clone_size: many; j_call: TRBJ2-2
cdr3_nt: TGCAGTGCTGTCGACAGGGCCTCCTATGGCTACACCTTC; cdr3_aa: CSAVDRASYGYTF; d_call: TRBD1; v_call: TRBV20-1; clone_size: many; j_call: TRBJ1-2
cdr3_nt: TGCGCCAGCAGCGGGGACAGCTACTCCTACAATGAGCAGTTCTTC; cdr3_aa: CASSGDSYSYNEQFF; d_call: TRBD1; v_call: TRBV5-1; clone_size: few; j_call: TRBJ2-1
cdr3_nt: TGCGCCAGCAGCTTGAGGCAGGGCTCTGGAAACACCATATATTTT; cdr3_aa: CASSLRQGSGNTIYF; d_call: .; v_call: TRBV5-1; clone_size: many; j_call: TRBJ1-3
cdr3_nt: TGTGCCAGTACTAGAACCGGAAGCAATCAGCCCCAGCATTTT; cdr3_aa: CASTRTGSNQPQHF; d_call: .; v_call: TRBV12-3/TRBV12-4; clone_size: medium-sized; j_call: TRBJ1-5
cdr3_nt: TGCGCCAGCAGGAAGGGTTGGAACACTGAAGCTTTCTTT; cdr3_aa: CASRKGWNTEAFF; d_call: .; v_call: TRBV5-1; clone_size: many; j_call: TRBJ1-1
cdr3_nt: TGTGCCAGCAGCCTCCCGGGGGTACCCTACGAGCAGTACTTC; cdr3_aa: CASSLPGVPYEQYF; d_call: .; v_call: TRBV7-8; clone_size: many; j_call: TRBJ2-7
cdr3_nt: TGTGCCAGCAGCTTCGGGACAGGTATCTCTGGAAACACCATATATTTT; cdr3_aa: CASSFGTGISGNTIYF; d_call: TRBD1; v_call: TRBV5-6; clone_size: many; j_call: TRBJ1-3
cdr3_nt: TGTGCCAGCAGTTACGGCGTTTGGGAGACCCAGTACTTC; cdr3_aa: CASSYGVWETQYF; d_call: .; v_call: TRBV6-5; clone_size: many; j_call: TRBJ2-5
cdr3_nt: TGCGCCAGCAGCCCCCGTACAGATACGCAGTATTTT; cdr3_aa: CASSPRTDTQYF; d_call: .; v_call: TRBV5-1; clone_size: many; j_call: TRBJ2-3
cdr3_nt: TGTGCCAGCAGCCAAAAGCCTGTGGGAATAGTAAACTATGGCTACACCTTC; cdr3_aa: CASSQKPVGIVNYGYTF; d_call: .; v_call: TRBV14; clone_size: many; j_call: TRBJ1-2
cdr3_nt: TGCGCCAGCAGCTTACGAGCGACCCGTGATGGCGGGGAGCTGTTTTTT; cdr3_aa: CASSLRATRDGGELFF; d_call: .; v_call: TRBV5-1; clone_size: .; j_call: TRBJ2-2
cdr3_nt: TGCGCCAGCAGGAGGGGGTCAGGAGAGACCCAGTACTTC; cdr3_aa: CASRRGSGETQYF; d_call: .; v_call: TRBV5-1; clone_size: many; j_call: TRBJ2-5
cdr3_nt: TGCGCCAGCAGCTTGTCCCAGGGGAAGGACACCGGGGAGCTGTTTTTT; cdr3_aa: CASSLSQGKDTGELFF; d_call: .; v_call: TRBV5-1; clone_size: many; j_call: TRBJ2-2
cdr3_nt: TGTGCCAGCAGCATGCGGCAGGGGGGCACTGAAGCTTTCTTT; cdr3_aa: CASSMRQGGTEAFF; d_call: TRBD1; v_call: TRBV5-5; clone_size: .; j_call: TRBJ1-1
cdr3_nt: TGTGCCAGCAGCTTAATGGCTAACTATGGCTACACCTTC; cdr3_aa: CASSLMANYGYTF; d_call: .; v_call: TRBV7-2; clone_size: many; j_call: TRBJ1-2
cdr3_nt: TGTGCCAGCAGTTACGAGGGCTGGGGTGGCAATCAGCCCCAGCATTTT; cdr3_aa: CASSYEGWGGNQPQHF; d_call: .; v_call: TRBV12-3/TRBV12-4; clone_size: many; j_call: TRBJ1-5
cdr3_nt: TGCAGTGCTAGTCTCGGATTCGAAAAACTGTTTTTT; cdr3_aa: CSASLGFEKLFF; d_call: .; v_call: TRBV20-1; clone_size: many; j_call: TRBJ1-4
cdr3_nt: TGCAGTGCTAGGGTGGGCAGCGGACTTGAAGCTTTCTTT; cdr3_aa: CSARVGSGLEAFF; d_call: .; v_call: TRBV20-1; clone_size: many; j_call: TRBJ1-1
cdr3_nt: TGTGCCAGCTCACCACAGGGAACGGGCGATTCACCCCTCCACTTT; cdr3_aa: CASSPQGTGDSPLHF; d_call: .; v_call: TRBV18; clone_size: many; j_call: TRBJ1-6
cdr3_nt: TGTGCCAGCAGCTTGGATTTAAGGGCTAGCCTCTCCTACAATGAGCAGTTCTTC; cdr3_aa: CASSLDLRASLSYNEQFF; d_call: .; v_call: TRBV5-5; clone_size: many; j_call: TRBJ2-1
cdr3_nt: TGTGCCAGCAGCGTAGCTCCGGCGGGGGGGCTAGCACTGGAGACCCAGTACTTC; cdr3_aa: CASSVAPAGGLALETQYF; d_call: TRBD2; v_call: TRBV9; clone_size: many; j_call: TRBJ2-5
cdr3_nt: TGTGCCAGCAGTTTAGTAACTACGGGACTTCGGACTGAAGCTTTCTTT; cdr3_aa: CASSLVTTGLRTEAFF; d_call: .; v_call: TRBV28; clone_size: many; j_call: TRBJ1-1
cdr3_nt: TGCAGTGCTAGTGGGGCCGACAGGGACGGCTACGAGCAGTACTTC; cdr3_aa: CSASGADRDGYEQYF; d_call: TRBD1; v_call: TRBV20-1; clone_size: many; j_call: TRBJ2-7
cdr3_nt: TGTGCCAGCAGTTACTCCGGGGGCTCTGACTACGAGCAGTACTTC; cdr3_aa: CASSYSGGSDYEQYF; d_call: .; v_call: TRBV6-5; clone_size: .; j_call: TRBJ2-7
cdr3_nt: TGTGCCAGCAACAGCGCCAAGATAGGCCGGGCAGGGTTCGGGATTCAGTACTTC; cdr3_aa: CASNSAKIGRAGFGIQYF; d_call: .; v_call: TRBV4-2; clone_size: .; j_call: TRBJ2-4
cdr3_nt: TGTGCCAGCAGCGATCGGACACGGGGTACGAACGAGCAGTACTTC; cdr3_aa: CASSDRTRGTNEQYF; d_call: .; v_call: TRBV7-2; clone_size: many; j_call: TRBJ2-7
cdr3_nt: TGCAGTGCTAGGGACGGAAGAATTTCTAACTATGGCTACACCTTC; cdr3_aa: CSARDGRISNYGYTF; d_call: .; v_call: TRBV20-1; clone_size: many; j_call: TRBJ1-2
cdr3_nt: TGTGCCAGCAGTTACTCGAAGTGGAGAAATTCACCCCTCCACTTT; cdr3_aa: CASSYSKWRNSPLHF; d_call: .; v_call: TRBV6-5; clone_size: many; j_call: TRBJ1-6
cdr3_nt: TGTGCCAGCAGTCCAGGGGGAAGTACTGAAGCTTTCTTT; cdr3_aa: CASSPGGSTEAFF; d_call: TRBD1; v_call: TRBV6-5; clone_size: many; j_call: TRBJ1-1
cdr3_nt: TGTGCCAGCAGCCCCCCCCTTGAAGATACGCAGTATTTT; cdr3_aa: CASSPPLEDTQYF; d_call: .; v_call: TRBV28; clone_size: many; j_call: TRBJ2-3
cdr3_nt: TGTGCCAGCAGCCCCTTCATGAACACTGAAGCTTTCTTT; cdr3_aa: CASSPFMNTEAFF; d_call: .; v_call: TRBV12-3/TRBV12-4; clone_size: many; j_call: TRBJ1-1
cdr3_nt: TGCGCCAGCAGCCGCTATCCGGGGGTGAACACTGAAGCTTTCTTT; cdr3_aa: CASSRYPGVNTEAFF; d_call: .; v_call: TRBV5-1; clone_size: .; j_call: TRBJ1-1
cdr3_nt: TGCGCCAGCAGCCAAGAAAGGAGGAATTCACCCCTCCACTTT; cdr3_aa: CASSQERRNSPLHF; d_call: .; v_call: TRBV4-3; clone_size: many; j_call: TRBJ1-6
cdr3_nt: TGTGCCAGCTCTAGTCAGGGGACTAATGAAAAACTGTTTTTT; cdr3_aa: CASSSQGTNEKLFF; d_call: .; v_call: TRBV12-3/TRBV12-4; clone_size: many; j_call: TRBJ1-4
cdr3_nt: TGTGCCAGCAGTTTTATGGGCAGAGGGAGCAATCAGCCCCAGCATTTT; cdr3_aa: CASSFMGRGSNQPQHF; d_call: .; v_call: TRBV12-3/TRBV12-4; clone_size: many; j_call: TRBJ1-5
cdr3_nt: TGCAGTGCCAGAGGAGCGGGGGTCCCCGGTGGCGCAGATACGCAGTATTTT; cdr3_aa: CSARGAGVPGGADTQYF; d_call: TRBD2; v_call: TRBV20-1; clone_size: many; j_call: TRBJ2-3
cdr3_nt: TGTGCCAGCAGCCAAGATTCTCTAAATTCACCCCTCCACTTT; cdr3_aa: CASSQDSLNSPLHF; d_call: .; v_call: TRBV14; clone_size: many; j_call: TRBJ1-6
cdr3_nt: TGCAGTGCTACTTACAGGGTTTTGAATGAGCAGTTCTTC; cdr3_aa: CSATYRVLNEQFF; d_call: .; v_call: TRBV20-1; clone_size: many; j_call: TRBJ2-1
cdr3_nt: TGTGCCAGCAGCTTAGACCAGGGTCAAGAGACCCAGTACTTC; cdr3_aa: CASSLDQGQETQYF; d_call: .; v_call: TRBV7-6; clone_size: many; j_call: TRBJ2-5
cdr3_nt: TGTGCCAGCGGAGAGGCACAGGGTCCACAAGAGACCCAGTACTTC; cdr3_aa: CASGEAQGPQETQYF; d_call: .; v_call: TRBV25-1; clone_size: few; j_call: TRBJ2-5
cdr3_nt: TGCGCCAGCGGGACAAACTACGAGCAGTACTTC; cdr3_aa: CASGTNYEQYF; d_call: .; v_call: TRBV10-2; clone_size: many; j_call: TRBJ2-7
cdr3_nt: TGCAGCGTACAGGACAGGGTGGGAGCTAACTATGGCTACACCTTC; cdr3_aa: CSVQDRVGANYGYTF; d_call: TRBD1; v_call: TRBV29-1; clone_size: many; j_call: TRBJ1-2
cdr3_nt: TGCAGTGTGCGGGCTAGCATCTACGAGCAGTACTTC; cdr3_aa: CSVRASIYEQYF; d_call: .; v_call: TRBV20-1; clone_size: few; j_call: TRBJ2-7
cdr3_nt: TGTGCCAGCAACCGGGAGTTTAGGGAGACCCAGTACTTC; cdr3_aa: CASNREFRETQYF; d_call: .; v_call: TRBV28; clone_size: many; j_call: TRBJ2-5
cdr3_nt: TGCACCAGAAGCCAAGTGAGGACTAGCGGGGGGGGCAACACAGATACGCAGTATTTT; cdr3_aa: CTRSQVRTSGGGNTDTQYF; d_call: TRBD2; v_call: TRBV4-3; clone_size: .; j_call: TRBJ2-3
cdr3_nt: TGCGCCAGCAGTGAGTCGGGTAGCGGGGGTCCGAGCTCCTACGAGCAGTACTTC; cdr3_aa: CASSESGSGGPSSYEQYF; d_call: TRBD2; v_call: TRBV10-1; clone_size: many; j_call: TRBJ2-7
cdr3_nt: TGCGCCAGCAGCCAAGAATGGGACTCGGTCCTTCAAGAGACCCAGTACTTC; cdr3_aa: CASSQEWDSVLQETQYF; d_call: .; v_call: TRBV4-3; clone_size: many; j_call: TRBJ2-5
cdr3_nt: TGCGCCAGCACCCAAGTGGGCAATCAGCCCCAGCATTTT; cdr3_aa: CASTQVGNQPQHF; d_call: .; v_call: TRBV10-2; clone_size: .; j_call: TRBJ1-5
cdr3_nt: TGCGCCAGTCGGACGGAACCGAACACTGAAGCTTTCTTT; cdr3_aa: CASRTEPNTEAFF; d_call: .; v_call: TRBV5-1; clone_size: many; j_call: TRBJ1-1
cdr3_nt: TGTGCCATCAGTGAGAAGGGGCCGTCGGCTTTCTTT; cdr3_aa: CAISEKGPSAFF; d_call: .; v_call: TRBV10-3; clone_size: many; j_call: TRBJ1-1
cdr3_nt: TGTGCCAGCAGCCCCAGGACCGGAGGGAACACTGAAGCTTTCTTT; cdr3_aa: CASSPRTGGNTEAFF; d_call: .; v_call: TRBV11-3; clone_size: many; j_call: TRBJ1-1